This T cell receptor (beta chain) was sequenced for a study of Ad26.COV2.S vaccination and SARS-CoV-2 variants. Study-wide background: Once or twice, 56 days apart, Ad26.COV2.S was delivered intramuscularly.

Regarding treatment: over 15 received Ad26.COV2.S at low or high dose, single or two shots; about 5 received placebo; per-sample allocation not given. Following the first vaccine or placebo injection, samples were taken on day 63. Only in-frame clones appear in the TCRdb table, and some are missing; sequencing was by immunoSEQ multiplex PCR. The data contain 440,000 or so clones, around 89% of them singletons. The input for sequencing was peripheral blood, taken in a trial of Ad26.COV2.S vaccine versus placebo. The sequence derives from a person aged 18 to 59 who received the Ad26.COV2.S COVID-19 vaccine or a placebo.

CDR3 region: CASSLGDSGEKLFF. CDR3 bases: TGCGCCAGCAGCTTGGGGGACAGTGGTGAAAAACTGTTTTTT. The chain couples TRBV5-1 to TRBJ1-4; 7 positions agree with TRBD1. Per the germline V gene, CDR1 is SGHRS and CDR2 is YFSETQ. This CDR3 comprises 14 residues. V shed 0 bases and J 7 bases; nucleotides not matched to a gene: 3.